Following are 2 T cell receptor beta chains from one sample sequenced in a study of cytomegalovirus exposure and HLA in healthy donors. The PCR ran on 60 Vbeta and 13 Jbeta primers. The protocol was immunoSEQ multiplex PCR, while the TCRdb copy is restricted to in-frame clones and leaves out a portion. The sample shows 200,000 to 300,000 clones, about 86% of them seen only once. The sample was PBMCs. The source of these receptors is a woman in her sixties in good health and CMV-seropositive.

The V and J genes are TRBV7-2 and TRBJ2-2; TRBD2 matches at 10 bases. Germline V gives CDR1 SGHTA, CDR2 FQGNSA. With 2 bases clipped from V and 7 bases from J, the junction kept 13 bases outside the gene matches. The CDR3 has 18 residues. CDR3 coding DNA: TGTGCCAGCAGCTTACCCCGGGGGCTAGCGGGAGATATCGGGGAGCTGTTTTTT. Translating gives CASSLPRGLAGDIGELFF.

The chain combines TRBV28 with TRBJ2-7; TRBD1 agrees at 10 bases. V trimming: 6 bases; J trimming: 2 bases; junction bases outside the gene matches: 1. The germline V gene encodes CDR1 MDHEN and CDR2 SYDVKM. The CDR3 is 13 residues long. CDR3 protein: CASSGQGAYEQYF. CDR3 nucleotide sequence: TGTGCCAGCAGCGGACAGGGGGCCTACGAGCAGTACTTC.